These 20 T cell receptor beta chains were all obtained from the same sample, sequenced in a study of blood T cells in healthy people across ages. A second about 7 to 11 cycle PCR used barcoded and J-beta primers. TCRdb reprocessed the 5' RACE reads via MiXCR and lists one record per CDR3 protein. The sample consists of more than 650,000 distinct CDR3 sequences, approximately 21% of them appearing once. Material: blood. These receptors were obtained from an older man in good health.

The rearrangement joins TRBV20-1 to TRBJ1-6; 7 positions agree with TRBD1. Trimming cost V 5 bases and J 8 bases; bases outside gene matches: 15. The germline CDR1 and CDR2 sequences are DFQATT and SNEGSKA (reference sequence). This CDR3 is 16 amino acids long. In DNA, the CDR3 is TGCAGTGCTCGAGGGTCCCCGGGACAGCAGGATTCACCCCTCCACTTT. Amino acids: CSARGSPGQQDSPLHF.

This clonotype has more than one count but fewer than ten. The V and J genes are TRBV13 and TRBJ2-7; 8 bases line up with TRBD1. Germline CDR1 is PRHDT and CDR2 is FYEKMQ (reference sequence). The CDR3 has 15 residues. The V and J ends lost 5 bases and 6 bases, in that order; junction bases with no gene match: 12. Here the CDR3 reads CASSQSGQGQAEQYF. CDR3 in DNA: TGTGCCAGCAGCCAAAGTGGACAGGGCCAAGCCGAGCAGTACTTC.

The chain links TRBV6-2 or TRBV6-3 to TRBJ1-1, with 9 bases lining up with TRBD1. Losses at the gene ends were 8 bases for V and 0 bases for J; bases not matched to a gene: 13. The CDR3 has 17 residues. The V gene's germline CDR1 is MNHEY and CDR2 SVGEGT. CDR3 DNA: TGTGCCAGCCAAACCGGGACAGGGAGGCGGATGAACACTGAAGCTTTCTTT. Translation: CASQTGTGRRMNTEAFF.

There are a few counts of this clonotype. The chain uses TRBV28 and TRBJ2-4, with 9 bases lining up with TRBD1. The CDR3 is 15 residues long. Germline lookup yields CDR1 MDHEN and CDR2 SYDVKM. V lost 5 bases to trimming and J lost 8 bases; unmatched junction nucleotides: 10. The CDR3 reads CASSLIGTGLHIQYF. In nucleotides, the CDR3 is TGTGCCAGCAGTCTTATCGGGACAGGGTTGCACATTCAGTACTTC.

In this sample, this clonotype turned up a few times. This chain uses TRBV21-1 with TRBJ2-7; the table's D call, TRBD2, was not checked against the DNA. TRBV21-1 is listed as a pseudogene. CDR3 length equals 16 residues. The CDR3 DNA is TGTGCCAGCAGCAAACAGTGCAGGGCCTCCTCCTACGAGCAGTACTTC. It yields the protein CASSKQCRASSYEQYF.

This chain links TRBV6-1 with TRBJ2-2, with TRBD1 matching 11 bases. The CDR3 is 18 amino acids. V was clipped by 5 bases and J by 2 bases; unmatched bases: 10. Per the germline V gene, CDR1 is MNHNS and CDR2 is SASEGT. The CDR3 DNA follows: TGTGCCAGCAGTCCCCCGGACAGGGGGCTTCGTAACACCGGGGAGCTGTTTTTT. Translated: CASSPPDRGLRNTGELFF.

This chain uses TRBV20-1 with TRBJ2-5; TRBD1 matches at 7 bases. CDR1 and CDR2 from the germline V gene are DFQATT and SNEGSKA (reference sequence). The CDR3 covers 13 residues. V was clipped by 2 bases and J by 5 bases; unmatched bases: 5. CDR3 protein: CSARRGPRETQYF. The CDR3 DNA follows: TGCAGTGCTAGAAGGGGGCCCCGGGAGACCCAGTACTTC.

The chain couples TRBV2 to TRBJ2-4; D unclear. The CDR3 is 14 residues long. The V end lost 6 bases, the J end lost 1 base, and 10 bases lay between the germline ends. Per the germline V gene, CDR1 is SNHLY and CDR2 is FYNNEI. This chain's CDR3 is CASRGIVAKNIQYF. The CDR3 DNA sequence: TGTGCCAGCAGGGGGATTGTGGCCAAAAACATTCAGTACTTC.

This chain joins TRBV3-1 and TRBJ2-5; possibly TRBD1 for D (6 bases). The end of the DNA is better explained by TRBJ2-1, so the J call may be wrong. Germline V CDR1 and CDR2: LGHDT, YNNKEL (reference sequence). The CDR3 is 11 amino acids. Written as DNA, the CDR3 is TGTGCCACCCTCCTCAGGGGACAGCAGTTCTTC. The encoded protein is CATLLRGQQFF.

This clonotype came up many times. This chain joins TRBV7-2 and TRBJ1-1, with D unclear. Germline loops: CDR1 SGHTA, CDR2 FQGNSA. The CDR3 loop spans 15 amino acids. With 1 base removed from V and 3 bases from J, the gap between germline ends came to 12 bases. CDR3 protein: CASSLVMGGDTEAFF. CDR3 bases: TGTGCCAGCAGCTTAGTTATGGGTGGGGACACTGAAGCTTTCTTT. Drawing the rest from reference TRBV7-2 and TRBJ1-1, the complete variable domain is GAGVSQSPSNKVTEKGKDVELRCDPISGHTALYWYRQSLGQGLEFLIYFQGNSAPDKSGLPSDRFSAERTGGSVSTLTIQRTQQEDSAVYLCASSLVMGGDTEAFFGQGTRLTVV.

The rearrangement joins TRBV7-2 to TRBJ2-3; TRBD2 agrees at 11 bases. Germline values: CDR1 SGHTA, CDR2 FQGNSA. CDR3 length equals 17 residues. J was trimmed by 8 bases and V by 0 bases; bases with no gene match: 10. The CDR3 sequence: CASSLASGRAPEATQYF. In DNA, the CDR3 is TGTGCCAGCAGCTTAGCTAGCGGGAGGGCCCCTGAGGCTACGCAGTATTTT.

The chain carries TRBV7-2 and TRBJ2-5; D assignment may be TRBD1 or TRBD2 (5 bases each). The CDR3 covers 15 residues. Trimming stripped 2 bases from V and 5 bases from J, with 15 bases between. The germline V gene has CDR1 SGHTA and CDR2 FQGNSA. In nucleotides, the CDR3 is TGTGCCAGCAGCTTAACTGGGACCTCCGTGGAGACCCAGTACTTC. Protein product: CASSLTGTSVETQYF.

In its sample, this clonotype was seen a few times. DNA for the CDR3: TGTGCCAGCAGCCCTTCGGACAGGGTTAGCAATCAGCCCCAGCATTTT. Protein sequence: CASSPSDRVSNQPQHF. The rearrangement links TRBV7-9 to TRBJ1-5, with TRBD1 matching over 8 bases. V shed 5 bases and J 0 bases; nucleotides not matched to a gene: 6. This CDR3 is 16 amino acids long. Germline V gene data show CDR1 as SEHNR and CDR2 as FQNEAQ (reference sequence).

The chain recombines TRBV12-3 or TRBV12-4 with TRBJ1-4, with 10 bases that match TRBD1. V shed 6 bases, J shed 11 bases, and the junction held 3 bases outside the gene matches. The CDR3 sequence is 12 residues long. CDR3 sequence reads: CASRLGQGKLFF. The CDR3 DNA sequence: TGTGCCAGCAGATTGGGACAGGGGAAACTGTTTTTT.

This clonotype has a handful of counts. The CDR3 DNA reads TGTGCCAGCAGCTTAAACGCAGGGATGAGGGCAGATACGCAGTATTTT. It specifies CASSLNAGMRADTQYF. This chain connects TRBV7-3 to TRBJ2-3; D may correspond to TRBD1 or TRBD2 (5 bases each). Germline CDR1 and CDR2: SGHTA and FQGTGA. Deletions cut 1 base from V and 4 bases from J, with 15 bases between. The CDR3 runs 16 residues.

V usage is TRBV6-2 or TRBV6-3 and J usage is TRBJ1-1, with D maybe TRBD1 (5 bases). Between the trimmed V and J ends, which lost 6 bases and 0 bases, there was a span of 14 bases. The germline V gene has CDR1 MNHEY and CDR2 SVGEGT. The CDR3 is 15 amino acids. CDR3 DNA: TGTGCCAGCAGATTGAAGGGGACCGTGAACACTGAAGCTTTCTTT. Protein sequence: CASRLKGTVNTEAFF.

Concerning this clonotype itself: Compared with germline, one end of the junction differs, possibly owing to a read error. This chain connects TRBV12-3 or TRBV12-4 to TRBJ1-5, with D unresolved. The CDR3 is 15 amino acids. CDR3 nucleotides: TGTGCCAGCACCTACTCTGCAGGCCTTAATCAGCACCAGCATTTT. Protein sequence: CASTYSAGLNQHQHF.

This clonotype was seen a handful of times. The chain links TRBV27 to TRBJ2-7; D gene uncertain. Trimming pared 6 bases from V and 0 bases from J, leaving 9 bases between. CDR3 length: 13 residues. From germline, CDR1 is MNHEY and CDR2 SMNVEV (reference sequence). The CDR3, as DNA: TGTGCCAGCAGGACCTCTAGCTCCTACGAGCAGTACTTC. This codes for CASRTSSSYEQYF.

The CDR3 sequence: CASSFNRGNTGELFF. Written as DNA, the CDR3 is TGTGCCAGCAGTTTCAACAGGGGAAACACCGGGGAGCTGTTTTTT. The chain couples TRBV12-3 or TRBV12-4 to TRBJ2-2; 7 bases are shared with TRBD1. V shed 3 bases and J 2 bases; nucleotides not matched to a gene: 3. The CDR3 covers 15 residues.

The chain employs TRBV6-6 and TRBJ2-5; 12 positions match TRBD2. Near its end, the DNA agrees better with TRBJ2-1, so the J call may be wrong. This CDR3 is built from 14 residues. Germline-derived CDR1 and CDR2 are MNHNY and SVGAGI (reference sequence). The CDR3 DNA sequence: TGTGCCAGCAGGACTAGCGGGAGTTTTAATGAGCAGTTCTTC. Its protein product is CASRTSGSFNEQFF.